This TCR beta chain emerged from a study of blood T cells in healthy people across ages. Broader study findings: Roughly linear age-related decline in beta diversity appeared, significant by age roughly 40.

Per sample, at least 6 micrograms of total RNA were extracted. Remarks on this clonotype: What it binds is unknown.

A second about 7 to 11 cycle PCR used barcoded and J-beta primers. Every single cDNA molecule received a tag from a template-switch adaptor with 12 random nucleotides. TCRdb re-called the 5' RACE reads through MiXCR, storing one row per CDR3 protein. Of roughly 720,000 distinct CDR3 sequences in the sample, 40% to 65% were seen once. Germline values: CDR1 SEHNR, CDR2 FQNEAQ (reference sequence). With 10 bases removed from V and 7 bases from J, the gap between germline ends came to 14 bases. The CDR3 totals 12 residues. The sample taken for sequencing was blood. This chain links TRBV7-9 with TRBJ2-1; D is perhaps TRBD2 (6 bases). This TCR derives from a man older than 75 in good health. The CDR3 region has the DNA TGTGCCACACCAAGACGGGGGAATGAGCAGTTCTTC. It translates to CATPRRGNEQFF.